This T cell receptor beta chain was obtained from a study of blood T cell repertoires in COVID-19. Study in general: Specimens from acute and convalescent COVID-19 originated in the United States, Italy and Spain.

The CDR3 loop spans 12 amino acids. The germline CDR1 and CDR2 sequences are SGHNT and YENEEA. V shed 10 bases and J shed 6 bases, with 16 bases lying between them. Source study methods: Amplified reference gene primers provided the basis for estimating nucleated cell counts. Clones were sequenced by immunoSEQ multiplex PCR, and TCRdb holds only the in-frame ones, with some missing. The V and J calls and the clone size are those of that table, but D and trimming were determined from the DNA. The top ten clones hold roughly 9.1% of a sample with about 160,000 clones, roughly 88% of them seen once. The chain combines TRBV11-3 with TRBJ2-7; TRBD2 might be the D (6 bases). Sequences were obtained from peripheral blood. This sequence was found in an elderly woman with active or convalescent COVID-19. The CDR3 reads CATRRGNGEQYF. CDR3 bases: TGTGCCACCCGGCGGGGAAACGGCGAGCAGTACTTC.